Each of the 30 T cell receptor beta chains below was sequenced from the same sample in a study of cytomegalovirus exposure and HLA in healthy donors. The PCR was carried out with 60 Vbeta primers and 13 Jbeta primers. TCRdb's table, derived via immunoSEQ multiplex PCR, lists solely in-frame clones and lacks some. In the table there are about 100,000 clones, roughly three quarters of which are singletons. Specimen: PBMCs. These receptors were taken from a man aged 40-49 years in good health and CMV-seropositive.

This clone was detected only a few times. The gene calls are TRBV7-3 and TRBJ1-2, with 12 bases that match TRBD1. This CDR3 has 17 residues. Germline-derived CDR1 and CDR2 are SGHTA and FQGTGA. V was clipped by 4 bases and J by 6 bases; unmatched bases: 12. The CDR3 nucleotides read TGTGCCAGCAGCTCCTCAGGGGGCGGGACAGGGGGCGATGGCTACACCTTC. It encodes CASSSSGGGTGGDGYTF.

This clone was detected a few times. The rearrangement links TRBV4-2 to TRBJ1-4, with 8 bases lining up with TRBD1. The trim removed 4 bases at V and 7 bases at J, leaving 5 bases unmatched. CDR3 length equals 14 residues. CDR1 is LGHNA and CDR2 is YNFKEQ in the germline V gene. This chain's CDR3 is CASSLGQGGEKLFF. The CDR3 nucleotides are TGTGCCAGCAGCCTTGGACAGGGAGGTGAAAAACTGTTTTTT.

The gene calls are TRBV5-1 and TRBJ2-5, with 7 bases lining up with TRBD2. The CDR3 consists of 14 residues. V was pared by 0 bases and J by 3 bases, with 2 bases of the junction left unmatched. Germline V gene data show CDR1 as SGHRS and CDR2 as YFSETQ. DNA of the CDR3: TGCGCCAGCAGCTTGGGACTAGCAAAAGAGACCCAGTACTTC. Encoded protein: CASSLGLAKETQYF.

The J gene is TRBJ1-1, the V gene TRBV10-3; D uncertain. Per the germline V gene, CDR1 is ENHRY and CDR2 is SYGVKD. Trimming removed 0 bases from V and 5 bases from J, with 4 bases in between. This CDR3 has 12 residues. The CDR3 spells CAISESQTEAFF. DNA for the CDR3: TGTGCCATCAGTGAGTCCCAGACTGAAGCTTTCTTT.

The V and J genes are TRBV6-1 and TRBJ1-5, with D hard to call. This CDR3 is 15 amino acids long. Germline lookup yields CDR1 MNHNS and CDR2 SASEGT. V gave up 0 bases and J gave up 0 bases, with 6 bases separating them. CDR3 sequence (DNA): TGTGCCAGCAGTGAAGCGGCGGGTAGCAATCAGCCCCAGCATTTT. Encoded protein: CASSEAAGSNQPQHF.

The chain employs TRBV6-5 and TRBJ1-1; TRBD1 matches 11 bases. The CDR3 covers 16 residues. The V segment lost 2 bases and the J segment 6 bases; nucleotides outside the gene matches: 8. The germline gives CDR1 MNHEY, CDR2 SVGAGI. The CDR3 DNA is TGTGCCAGCAGTTACGGGACAGGGGGTGGTAAGGCTGAAGCTTTCTTT. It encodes CASSYGTGGGKAEAFF.

The CDR3 here is CASSIVQKQYF. The CDR3 coding sequence is TGTGCCAGCAGCATCGTACAAAAGCAGTACTTC. The chain recombines TRBV21-1 with TRBJ2-7; the table's D call of TRBD1 was not tested on the DNA. TRBV21-1 is a listed pseudogene. This CDR3 region has 11 residues.

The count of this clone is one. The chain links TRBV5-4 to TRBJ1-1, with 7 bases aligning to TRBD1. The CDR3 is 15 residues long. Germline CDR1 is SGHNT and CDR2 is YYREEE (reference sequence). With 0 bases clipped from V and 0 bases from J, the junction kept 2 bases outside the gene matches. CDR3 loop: CASSLAGTVNTEAFF. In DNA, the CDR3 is TGTGCCAGCAGCTTGGCCGGGACAGTGAACACTGAAGCTTTCTTT.

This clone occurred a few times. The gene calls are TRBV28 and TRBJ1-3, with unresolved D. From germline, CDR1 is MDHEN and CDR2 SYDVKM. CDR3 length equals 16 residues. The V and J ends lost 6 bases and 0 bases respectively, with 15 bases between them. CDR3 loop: CASSSPVRDSGNTIYF. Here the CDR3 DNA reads TGTGCCAGCAGCTCGCCTGTACGGGACTCTGGAAACACCATATATTTT.

CDR3 amino acids: CASHSGTGTTFF. CDR3 DNA sequence: TGCGCCAGTCATTCCGGGACAGGGACAACTTTCTTT. The V gene is TRBV5-1, the J gene TRBJ1-1; 9 bases line up with TRBD1. Germline CDR1 reads SGHRS; CDR2 reads YFSETQ. The CDR3 has 12 amino acids. Germline trimming cut 8 bases from V and 12 bases from J; bases unmatched to any gene: 11.

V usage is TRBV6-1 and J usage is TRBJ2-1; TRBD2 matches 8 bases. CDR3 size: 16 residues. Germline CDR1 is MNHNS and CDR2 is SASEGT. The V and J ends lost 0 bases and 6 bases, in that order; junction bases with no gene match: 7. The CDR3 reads CASSEAHSGSGNEQFF. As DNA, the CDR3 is TGTGCCAGCAGTGAAGCGCACAGCGGGAGTGGCAATGAGCAGTTCTTC.

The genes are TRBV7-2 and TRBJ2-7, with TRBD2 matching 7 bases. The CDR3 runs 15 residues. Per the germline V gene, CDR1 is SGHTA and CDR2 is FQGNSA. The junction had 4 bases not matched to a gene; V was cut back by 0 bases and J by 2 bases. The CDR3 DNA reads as TGTGCCAGCAGCTTAGCGGGAGGGCAAACCTACGAGCAGTACTTC. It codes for CASSLAGGQTYEQYF. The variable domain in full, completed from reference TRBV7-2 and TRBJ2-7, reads GAGVSQSPSNKVTEKGKDVELRCDPISGHTALYWYRQSLGQGLEFLIYFQGNSAPDKSGLPSDRFSAERTGGSVSTLTIQRTQQEDSAVYLCASSLAGGQTYEQYFGPGTRLTVT.

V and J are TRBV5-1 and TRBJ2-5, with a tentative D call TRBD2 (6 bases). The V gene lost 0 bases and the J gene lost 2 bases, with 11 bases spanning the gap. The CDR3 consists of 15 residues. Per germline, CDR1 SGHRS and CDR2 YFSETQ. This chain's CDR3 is CASSLGGTGQETQYF. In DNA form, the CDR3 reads TGCGCCAGCAGCTTGGGCGGGACGGGTCAAGAGACCCAGTACTTC.

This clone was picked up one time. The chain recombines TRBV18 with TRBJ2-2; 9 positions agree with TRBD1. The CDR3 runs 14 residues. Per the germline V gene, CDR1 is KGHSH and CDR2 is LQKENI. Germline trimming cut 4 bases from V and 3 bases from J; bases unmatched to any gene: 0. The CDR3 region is CASSRDRDTGELFF. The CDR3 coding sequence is TGTGCCAGCTCACGGGACAGGGACACCGGGGAGCTGTTTTTT.

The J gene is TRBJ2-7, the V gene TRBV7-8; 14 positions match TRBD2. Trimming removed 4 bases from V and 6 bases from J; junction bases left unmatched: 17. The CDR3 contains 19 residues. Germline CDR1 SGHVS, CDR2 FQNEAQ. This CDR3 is CASSSYSGTSGRLTGEQYF. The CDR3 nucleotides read TGTGCCAGCAGCTCTTACTCCGGGACTAGCGGGAGACTTACCGGCGAGCAGTACTTC. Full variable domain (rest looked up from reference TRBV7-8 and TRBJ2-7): GAGVSQSPRYKVAKRGQDVALRCDPISGHVSLFWYQQALGQGPEFLTYFQNEAQLDKSGLPSDRFFAERPEGSVSTLKIQRTQQEDSAVYLCASSSYSGTSGRLTGEQYFGPGTRLTVT.

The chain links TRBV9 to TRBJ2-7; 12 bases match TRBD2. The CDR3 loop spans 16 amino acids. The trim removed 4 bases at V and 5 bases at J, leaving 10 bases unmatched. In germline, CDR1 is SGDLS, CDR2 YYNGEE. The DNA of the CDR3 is TGTGCCAGCAGCCCCGGACTAGCGGGAATGGTCCACGAGCAGTACTTC. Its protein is CASSPGLAGMVHEQYF.

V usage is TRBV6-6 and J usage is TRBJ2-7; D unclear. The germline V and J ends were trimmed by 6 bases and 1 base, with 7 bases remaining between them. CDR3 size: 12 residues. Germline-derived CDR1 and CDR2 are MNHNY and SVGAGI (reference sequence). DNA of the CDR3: TGTGCCAGCAGCCCAGGTTCCTACGAGCAGTACTTC. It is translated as CASSPGSYEQYF.

This CDR3 reads CSASSTYEQYF. CDR3 nucleotide sequence: TGCAGTGCCTCTAGCACCTACGAGCAGTACTTC. The chain couples TRBV20-1 to TRBJ2-7; D is possibly TRBD2 (5 bases). The CDR3 covers 11 residues. The germline V and J ends were trimmed by 6 bases and 2 bases, with 8 bases remaining between them. Germline-derived CDR1 and CDR2 are DFQATT and SNEGSKA (reference sequence).

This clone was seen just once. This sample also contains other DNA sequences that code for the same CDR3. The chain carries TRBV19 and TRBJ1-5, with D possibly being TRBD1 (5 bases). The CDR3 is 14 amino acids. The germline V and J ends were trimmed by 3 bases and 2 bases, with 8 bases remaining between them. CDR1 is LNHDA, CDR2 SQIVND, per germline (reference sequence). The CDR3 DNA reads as TGTGCCAGTAGTATGGGCAGGGGCAATCAGCCCCAGCATTTT. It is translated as CASSMGRGNQPQHF. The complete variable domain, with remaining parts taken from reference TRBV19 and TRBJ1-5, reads DGGITQSPKYLFRKEGQNVTLSCEQNLNHDAMYWYRQDPGQGLRLIYYSQIVNDFQKGDIAEGYSVSREKKESFPLTVTSAQKNPTAFYLCASSMGRGNQPQHFGDGTRLSIL.

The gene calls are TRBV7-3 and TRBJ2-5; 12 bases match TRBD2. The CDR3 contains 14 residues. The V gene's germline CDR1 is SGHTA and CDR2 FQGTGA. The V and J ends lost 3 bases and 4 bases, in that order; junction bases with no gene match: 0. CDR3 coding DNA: TGTGCCAGCAGCTTGACTAGCGGGGGAGAGACCCAGTACTTC. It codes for CASSLTSGGETQYF.

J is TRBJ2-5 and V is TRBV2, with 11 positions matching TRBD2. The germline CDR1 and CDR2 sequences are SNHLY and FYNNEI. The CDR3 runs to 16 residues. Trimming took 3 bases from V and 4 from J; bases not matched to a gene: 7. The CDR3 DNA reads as TGTGCCAGCAGTGACCGGCTAGCGGGAGGAACAGAGACCCAGTACTTC. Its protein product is CASSDRLAGGTETQYF.

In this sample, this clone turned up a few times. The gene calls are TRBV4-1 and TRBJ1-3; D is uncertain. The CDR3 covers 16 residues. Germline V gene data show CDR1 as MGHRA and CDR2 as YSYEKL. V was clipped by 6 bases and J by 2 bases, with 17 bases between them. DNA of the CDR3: TGCGCCAGCAGATTGTCGTTACAGATGACTGGAAACACCATATATTTT. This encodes CASRLSLQMTGNTIYF.

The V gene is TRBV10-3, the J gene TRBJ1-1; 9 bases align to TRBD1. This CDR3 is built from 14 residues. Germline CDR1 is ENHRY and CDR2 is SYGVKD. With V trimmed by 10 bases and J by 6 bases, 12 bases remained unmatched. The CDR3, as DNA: TGTGCCACGGGAGGGGGACAGGGCATTTCTGAAGCTTTCTTT. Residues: CATGGGQGISEAFF.

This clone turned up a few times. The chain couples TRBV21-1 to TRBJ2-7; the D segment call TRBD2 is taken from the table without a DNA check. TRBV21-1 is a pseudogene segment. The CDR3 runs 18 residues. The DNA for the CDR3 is TGTGCCAGCAGCAAAGGACATAGGACTAGCGGGAGTAACTACGAGCAGTACGTC. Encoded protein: CASSKGHRTSGSNYEQYV.

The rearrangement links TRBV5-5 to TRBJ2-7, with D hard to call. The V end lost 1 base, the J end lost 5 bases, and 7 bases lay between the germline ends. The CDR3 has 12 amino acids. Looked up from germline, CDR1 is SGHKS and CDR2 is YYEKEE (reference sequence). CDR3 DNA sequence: TGTGCCAGCAGCTTGAATACTAACGAGCAGTACGTC. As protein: CASSLNTNEQYV.

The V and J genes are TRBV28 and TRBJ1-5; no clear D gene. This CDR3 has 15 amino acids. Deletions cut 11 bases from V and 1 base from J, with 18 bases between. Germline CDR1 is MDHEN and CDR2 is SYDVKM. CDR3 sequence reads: CAGKPNSISNQPQHF. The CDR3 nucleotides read TGTGCCGGCAAACCTAACTCGATAAGCAATCAGCCCCAGCATTTT.

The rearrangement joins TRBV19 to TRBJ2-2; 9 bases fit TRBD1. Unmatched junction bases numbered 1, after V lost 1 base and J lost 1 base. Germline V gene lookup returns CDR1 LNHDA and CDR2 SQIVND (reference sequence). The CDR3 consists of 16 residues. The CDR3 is CASSIVGQGNTGELFF. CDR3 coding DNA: TGTGCCAGTAGTATAGTGGGACAGGGGAACACCGGGGAGCTGTTTTTT.

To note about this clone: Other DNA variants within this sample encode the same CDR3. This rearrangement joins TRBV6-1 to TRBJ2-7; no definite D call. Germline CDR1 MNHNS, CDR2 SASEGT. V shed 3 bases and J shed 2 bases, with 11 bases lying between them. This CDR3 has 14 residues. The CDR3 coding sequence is TGTGCCAGCAGTGAGCGCCTGCGAACCTACGAGCAGTACTTC. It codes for CASSERLRTYEQYF.

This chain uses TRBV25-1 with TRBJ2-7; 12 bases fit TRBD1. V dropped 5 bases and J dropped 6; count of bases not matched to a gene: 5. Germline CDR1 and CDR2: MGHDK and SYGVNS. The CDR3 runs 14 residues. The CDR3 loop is CASSLGQGASEQYF. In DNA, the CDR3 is TGTGCCAGCAGTCTGGGACAGGGGGCTAGCGAGCAGTACTTC.

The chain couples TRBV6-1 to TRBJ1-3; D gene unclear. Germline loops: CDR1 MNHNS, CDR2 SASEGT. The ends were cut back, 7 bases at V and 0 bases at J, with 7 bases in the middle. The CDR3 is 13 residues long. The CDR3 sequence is CASKSRSGNTIYF. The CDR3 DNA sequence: TGTGCCAGCAAAAGCCGCTCTGGAAACACCATATATTTT.